This T cell receptor beta chain emerged from a study of cytomegalovirus exposure and HLA in healthy donors. Study-level points and caveats: More clonal expansion characterized HLA-associated TCR beta chains than equally common others in a later analysis.

The PCR used 60 Vbeta and 13 Jbeta primers. Profiling relied on immunoSEQ multiplex PCR, and the TCRdb table lists in-frame clones only, not all of them. Among approximately 120,000 clones listed, over 75% were seen once. As to this clone: Its cognate antigen is unknown.

The sample was PBMCs. This clonotype was obtained from a woman aged 40 to 49 in good health and CMV-seropositive.

The CDR3 here is CASSSGTVRSSGNTIYF. The CDR3 nucleotides are TGTGCCAGTAGTAGCGGGACAGTCCGAAGCTCTGGAAACACCATATATTTT. The chain combines TRBV19 with TRBJ1-3, with TRBD1 identical over 7 bases. The CDR3 is made up of 17 amino acids. Germline trimming cut 4 bases from V and 0 bases from J; bases unmatched to any gene: 9. Germline assignment: CDR1 LNHDA and CDR2 SQIVND (reference sequence).